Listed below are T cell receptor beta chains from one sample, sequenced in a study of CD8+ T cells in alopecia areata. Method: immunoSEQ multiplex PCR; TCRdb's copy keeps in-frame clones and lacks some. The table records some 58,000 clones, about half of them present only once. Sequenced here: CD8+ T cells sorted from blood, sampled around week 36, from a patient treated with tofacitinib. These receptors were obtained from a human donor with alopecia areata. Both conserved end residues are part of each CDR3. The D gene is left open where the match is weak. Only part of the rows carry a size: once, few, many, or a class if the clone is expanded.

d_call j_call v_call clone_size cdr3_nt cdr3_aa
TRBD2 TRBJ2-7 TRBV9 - TGTGCCAGCAGCGTAGGCGGGAGCTCCTACGAGCAGTACTTC CASSVGGSSYEQYF
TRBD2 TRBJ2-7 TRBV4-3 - TGCGCCAGCAGCCAGACTAGCGGGGGGGAGCAGTACTTC CASSQTSGGEQYF
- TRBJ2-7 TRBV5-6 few TGTGCCAGCAGCTTGGGGTCATCTTTCTACGAGCAGTACTTC CASSLGSSFYEQYF
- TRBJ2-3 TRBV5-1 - TGCGCCAGCAGCGGCCTAGCAGTCACAGATACGCAGTATTTT CASSGLAVTDTQYF
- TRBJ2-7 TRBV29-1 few TGCAGCGTTGATGGGACATTCGAGCAGTACTTC CSVDGTFEQYF
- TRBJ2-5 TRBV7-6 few TGTGCCAGCAGCTTAAGGCTGGAGACCCAGTACTTC CASSLRLETQYF
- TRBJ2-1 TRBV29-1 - TGCAGCGTTGAGGGACCCCTATCCTACAATGAGCAGTTCTTC CSVEGPLSYNEQFF
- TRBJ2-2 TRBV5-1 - TGCGCCAGCAGCCTTCAGGAGTTCGGGGAGCTGTTTTTT CASSLQEFGELFF
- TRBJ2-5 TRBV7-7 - TGTGCCAGCAGCTTTCAACCCGAAGAGACCCAGTACTTC CASSFQPEETQYF
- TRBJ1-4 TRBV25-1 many TGTGCCAGCAGTATAATCGGTGAAAAACTGTTTTTT CASSIIGEKLFF
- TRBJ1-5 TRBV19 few TGTGCCAGCAAACAGGGAAGAAATCAGCCCCAGCATTTT CASKQGRNQPQHF
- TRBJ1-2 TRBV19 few TGTGCCAGTTTAGACGGGGCATCCTATGGCTACACCTTC CASLDGASYGYTF
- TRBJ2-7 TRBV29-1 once TGCAGCGCTTTGACGGGGGCTGCCTACGAGCAGTACTTC CSALTGAAYEQYF
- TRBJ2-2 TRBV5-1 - TGCGCCAGCAGCCCCGTTCGACTGGAGTCCCCCACCGGGGAGCTGTTTTTT CASSPVRLESPTGELFF
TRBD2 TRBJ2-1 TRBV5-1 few TGCGCCAGCAGCTTGGCCGGGAGGGGCTCCTACAATGAGCAGTTCTTC CASSLAGRGSYNEQFF
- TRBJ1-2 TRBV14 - TGTGCCAGCAGCCAAGATCTGGGGGTCTATGGCTACACCTTC CASSQDLGVYGYTF
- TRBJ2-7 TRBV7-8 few TGTGCCAGCAGCTTAGTGCCCAAGGCCTACGAGCAGTACTTC CASSLVPKAYEQYF
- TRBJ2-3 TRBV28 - TGTGCCAGCACTGTAGGGGGAGCAGATACGCAGTATTTT CASTVGGADTQYF
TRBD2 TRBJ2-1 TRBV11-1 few TGTGCCAGCAGGGCCGGGACTAGCGGGACCGGTGAGCAGTTCTTC CASRAGTSGTGEQFF
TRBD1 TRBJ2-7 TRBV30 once TGTGCCTGGAGGACAGGGGGCGAGCAGTACTTC CAWRTGGEQYF
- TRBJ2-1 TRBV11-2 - TGTGCCAGCAGCTTGGGGTCAAATGAGCAGTTCTTC CASSLGSNEQFF
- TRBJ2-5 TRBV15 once TGTGCCACCAGCATCATCGACCGGCGGGAAGAGACCCAGTACTTC CATSIIDRREETQYF
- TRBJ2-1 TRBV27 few TGTGCCAGCAGTTGGGGGAGTTCCAATGAGCAGTTCTTC CASSWGSSNEQFF
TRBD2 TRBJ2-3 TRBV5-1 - TGCGCCAGCATGGGGGAAGGACTAGCGGACCTGCGGGATACGCAGTATTTT CASMGEGLADLRDTQYF
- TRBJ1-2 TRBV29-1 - TGCAGCGTTGTTTCCGCGGGCGACTATGGCTACACCTTC CSVVSAGDYGYTF
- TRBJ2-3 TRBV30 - TGTGCCTTCGGAGATACGCAGTATTTT CAFGDTQYF
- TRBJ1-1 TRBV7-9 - TGTGCCAGCAGCCGGCACGACCGACTCACTGAAGCTTTCTTT CASSRHDRLTEAFF
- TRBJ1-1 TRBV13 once TGTGCCAGCAGTATACGCGGCACTGAAGCTTTCTTT CASSIRGTEAFF
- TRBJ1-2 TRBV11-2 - TGTGCCAGCAGCTCGCAGGTGGATGGCTACACCTTC CASSSQVDGYTF
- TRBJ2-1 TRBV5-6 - TGTGCCAGCAGCTACCCAGGGGCCTTCGACAATGAGCAGTTCTTC CASSYPGAFDNEQFF
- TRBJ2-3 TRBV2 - TGTGCCAGCAGTGAGGTTATGGATACGCAGTATTTT CASSEVMDTQYF
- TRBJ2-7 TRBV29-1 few TGCAGCGTTGGGGCCGACTACTCCTACGAGCAGTACTTC CSVGADYSYEQYF
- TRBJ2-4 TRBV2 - TGTGCCAGCAGTGAAGCGCTTAGGGGCATTCAGTACTTC CASSEALRGIQYF
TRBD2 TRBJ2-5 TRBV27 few TGTGCCAGCAGTTTCGGACTAGCGGGAGGGCCGGAGACCCAGTACTTC CASSFGLAGGPETQYF
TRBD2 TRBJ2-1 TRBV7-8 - TGTGCCAGCAGCTTAATGGGGGGAGGGGAAAGTGAGCAGTTCTTC CASSLMGGGESEQFF
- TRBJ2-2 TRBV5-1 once TGCGCCAGCAGCTTGGCCGAGACTACCGTTACCGCGAACACCGGGGAGCTGTTTTTT CASSLAETTVTANTGELFF
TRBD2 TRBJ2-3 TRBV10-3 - TGTGCCATCCGCGGGACTACGACGTTAGATACGCAGTATTTT CAIRGTTTLDTQYF
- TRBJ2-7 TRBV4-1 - TGCGCCAGCAGCCATTACGACGGGAGCTCCTACGAGCAGTACTTC CASSHYDGSSYEQYF
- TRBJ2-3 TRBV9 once TGTGCCAGCAGCGCGGGACATAGCACAGATACGCAGTATTTT CASSAGHSTDTQYF